The text below deals with one T cell receptor beta chain. Using a J-beta primer mix together with a sample-barcoded 5' primer, a second PCR was run for roughly 6 to 11 cycles. MiXCR, applied by TCRdb to the 5' RACE reads, yields one record per CDR3 protein. Here the sample spans about 1.8 million distinct CDR3 sequences, about 50% being singletons. This sample was taken from a study of blood T cells in healthy people across ages. What was sequenced was blood. The clonotype originates from a woman between 40 and 50 years old in good health.

The CDR3 nucleotides are TGTGCCAGCAGCCTGGACGCCAACCTCTATGGCTACACCTTC. Protein: CASSLDANLYGYTF. The V and J genes are TRBV11-2 and TRBJ1-2; D is uncertain. Trimming stripped 5 bases from V and 4 bases from J, with 14 bases between. This CDR3 comprises 14 residues. Germline lookup yields CDR1 SGHAT and CDR2 FQNNGV.